This TCR beta chain was sequenced in a study of blood T cell repertoires in COVID-19. The overall study: Samples taken during acute and convalescent COVID-19 were collected in the United States, Italy and Spain.

Germline V lookup: CDR1 LNHNV, CDR2 YYDKDF (reference sequence). The CDR3 runs 16 residues. V dropped 0 bases and J dropped 8 bases, with 14 bases sitting between them. Clones were read by immunoSEQ multiplex PCR, and TCRdb kept only the in-frame ones, dropping some. The sample comprises about 200,000 clones, 82% of which are singletons, and more than 4.5% rests with the top ten. What was sequenced was PBMCs or T cells enriched from blood (not recorded which). The clonotype was recovered from a woman aged 55 to 70 with acute COVID-19. The chain joins TRBV15 to TRBJ1-6; D possibly corresponds to TRBD1 (5 bases). The CDR3 DNA reads as TGTGCCACCAGCAGAGATCGGGGGTCGGGGGATTCACCCCTCCACTTT. Translating gives CATSRDRGSGDSPLHF.